This TCR beta chain derives from a study of T cells in Graves' hyperthyroidism and ophthalmopathy. J was trimmed by 6 bases and V by 0 bases; bases with no gene match: 13. Germline V gene data show CDR1 as SGDLS and CDR2 as YYNGEE. The CDR3 has 18 residues. The TCR beta CDR3 regions underwent amplification using RNA transcripts as the source. First-round RT-PCR targeting the TCR CDR3 was performed with the HTBI primer set. TCRdb re-analysed the multiplex PCR reads in MiXCR, keeping a single row per CDR3 protein. The sample shows 190,000 or so distinct CDR3 sequences, about 17% of them seen only once. In this sample, this clonotype turned up many times.

The chain uses TRBV9 and TRBJ2-3; 10 nucleotides agree with TRBD1. The clonotype was recovered from a man in his forties with Graves' hyperthyroidism. The sample comprised blood. CDR3 DNA: TGTGCCAGCAGCGTAGCCTTCCCGGGGACAGGGGCAGGGGATACGCAGTATTTT. Translated, it gives CASSVAFPGTGAGDTQYF.